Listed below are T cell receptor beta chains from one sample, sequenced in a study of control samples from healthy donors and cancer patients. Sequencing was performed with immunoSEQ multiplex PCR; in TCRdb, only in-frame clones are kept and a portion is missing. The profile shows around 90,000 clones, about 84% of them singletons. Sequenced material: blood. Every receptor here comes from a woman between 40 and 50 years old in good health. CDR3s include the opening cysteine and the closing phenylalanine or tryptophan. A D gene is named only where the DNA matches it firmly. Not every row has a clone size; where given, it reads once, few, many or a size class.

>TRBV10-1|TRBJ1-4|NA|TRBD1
CASSESRGQGPGKLFF
TGCGCCAGCAGTGAGTCCCGAGGACAGGGTCCCGGGAAACTGTTTTTT
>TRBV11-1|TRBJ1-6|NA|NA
CASRSTRGHLNSPLHF
TGTGCCAGCAGGTCAACTCGGGGCCACCTTAATTCACCCCTCCACTTT
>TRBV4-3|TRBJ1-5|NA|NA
CASSPRVNQPQHF
TGCGCCAGCAGCCCGCGAGTCAATCAGCCCCAGCATTTT
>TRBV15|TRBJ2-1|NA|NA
CATSRDGRDQQFF
TGTGCCACCAGCAGAGATGGGCGGGACCAGCAGTTCTTC
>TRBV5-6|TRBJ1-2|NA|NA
CASSLRNSDGYTF
TGTGCCAGCAGCTTACGGAACTCCGATGGCTACACCTTC
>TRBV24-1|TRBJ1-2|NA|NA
CATSDFGGGGYTF
TGTGCCACCAGTGATTTTGGAGGGGGTGGCTACACCTTC
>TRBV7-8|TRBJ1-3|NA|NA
CASSYAHKDTIYF
TGTGCCAGCAGCTACGCTCACAAGGACACCATATATTTT
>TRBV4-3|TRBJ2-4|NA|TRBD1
CASSQDLQGAWNIQYF
TGCGCCAGCAGCCAAGATCTCCAGGGGGCTTGGAACATTCAGTACTTC
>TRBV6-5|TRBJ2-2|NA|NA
CASSYVVNESGELFF
TGTGCCAGCAGTTACGTGGTAAATGAGTCCGGGGAGCTGTTTTTT
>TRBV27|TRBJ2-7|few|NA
CASSSTGSYSYEQYF
TGTGCCAGCAGTTCCACAGGGAGTTACTCCTACGAGCAGTACTTC
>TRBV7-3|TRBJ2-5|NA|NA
CASSRGAQETQYF
TGTGCCAGCAGCCGGGGGGCTCAAGAGACCCAGTACTTC
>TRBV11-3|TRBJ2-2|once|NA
CASSLDGNTGELFF
TGTGCCAGCAGCTTAGATGGGAACACCGGGGAGCTGTTTTTT
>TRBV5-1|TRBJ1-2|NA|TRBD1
CASSWGTGGAYGYTF
TGCGCCAGCAGCTGGGGGACAGGGGGCGCCTATGGCTACACCTTC
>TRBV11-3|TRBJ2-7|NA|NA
CASSLNRVSYEQYF
TGTGCCAGCAGCTTAAACAGGGTCTCCTACGAGCAGTACTTC
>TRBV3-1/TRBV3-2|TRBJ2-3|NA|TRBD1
CASTGTGGDPGTDTQYF
TGTGCCAGCACAGGGACAGGGGGCGATCCGGGCACAGATACGCAGTATTTT
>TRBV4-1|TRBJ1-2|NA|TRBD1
CASSQERGQVYGYTF
TGCGCCAGCAGCCAAGAGAGGGGGCAAGTCTATGGCTACACCTTC
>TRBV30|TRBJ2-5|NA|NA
CAWSVWTTQETQYF
TGTGCCTGGAGTGTTTGGACAACTCAAGAGACCCAGTACTTC
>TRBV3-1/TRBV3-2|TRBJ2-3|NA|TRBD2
CASRGVGGGATDTQYF
TGTGCCAGCAGAGGGGTCGGCGGGGGGGCCACAGATACGCAGTATTTT
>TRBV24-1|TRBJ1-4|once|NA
CATSDFTGKLFF
TGTGCCACCAGTGACTTCACAGGAAAACTGTTTTTT
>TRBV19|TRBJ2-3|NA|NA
CASSLAPTGTSTDTQYF
TGTGCCAGTAGTCTGGCCCCGACAGGGACTAGCACAGATACGCAGTATTTT
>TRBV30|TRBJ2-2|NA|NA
CAWSMTGELFF
TGTGCCTGGAGCATGACCGGGGAGCTGTTTTTT
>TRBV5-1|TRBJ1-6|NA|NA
CASSLYPDSYNSPLHF
TGCGCCAGCAGCTTATACCCCGACAGCTATAATTCACCCCTCCACTTT
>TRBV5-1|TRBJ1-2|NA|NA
CASSPSTGYYGYTF
TGCGCCAGCAGCCCCTCGACAGGATACTATGGCTACACCTTC
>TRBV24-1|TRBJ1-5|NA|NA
CATSDLKGQPQHF
TGTGCCACCAGTGATTTGAAGGGTCAGCCCCAGCATTTT
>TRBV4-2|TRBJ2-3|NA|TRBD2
CASSQDASGQDTQYF
TGTGCCAGCAGCCAAGATGCTAGCGGCCAGGATACGCAGTATTTT
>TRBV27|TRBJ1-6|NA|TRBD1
CASSTTSHRGLNSPLHF
TGTGCCAGCAGCACCACTTCCCACAGGGGACTCAATTCACCCCTCCACTTT